This T cell receptor beta chain stems from a study of blood T cell repertoires in COVID-19. This CDR3 is 13 amino acids long. V was pared by 2 bases and J by 7 bases, with 11 bases between. CDR1 is MDHEN and CDR2 is SYDVKM in the germline V gene. The repertoire was sequenced with immunoSEQ multiplex PCR; TCRdb's copy has only in-frame clones and lacks some. The table includes around 150,000 clones, approximately 95% detected once. The clonotype was recovered from a woman aged 55 to 70 with COVID-19, enrolled during active disease. The specimen sequenced was peripheral blood. This rearrangement joins TRBV28 to TRBJ1-1, with D possibly matching TRBD1 (6 bases). CDR3 DNA: TGTGCCAGCAGTTTAGGCAGGGGAAGTGAAGCTTTCTTT. It specifies CASSLGRGSEAFF.